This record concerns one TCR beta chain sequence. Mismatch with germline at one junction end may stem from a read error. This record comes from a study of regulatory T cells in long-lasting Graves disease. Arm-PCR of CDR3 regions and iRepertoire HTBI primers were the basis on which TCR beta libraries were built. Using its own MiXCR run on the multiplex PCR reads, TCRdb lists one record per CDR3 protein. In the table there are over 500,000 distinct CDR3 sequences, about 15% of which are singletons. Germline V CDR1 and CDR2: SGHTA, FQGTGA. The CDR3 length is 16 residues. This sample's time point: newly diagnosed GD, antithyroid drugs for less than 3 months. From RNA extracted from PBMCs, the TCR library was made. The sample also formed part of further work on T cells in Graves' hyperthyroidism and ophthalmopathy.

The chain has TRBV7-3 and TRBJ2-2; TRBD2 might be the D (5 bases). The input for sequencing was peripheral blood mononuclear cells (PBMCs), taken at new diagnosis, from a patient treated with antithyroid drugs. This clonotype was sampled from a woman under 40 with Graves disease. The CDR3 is CAGSLRATQEGGELFF. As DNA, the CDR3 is TGTGCCGGCAGCTTAAGGGCTACGCAAGAGGGTGGGGAGCTGTTTTTT.